What follows describes a single T cell receptor beta chain. Its target is not known. The data originate from a study of T cell responses to AZD1222 COVID-19 vaccine. Study-level points and caveats: It should be noted that donors were predominantly white British and more often female, and clonal diversity was possibly underestimated. Regions 160-218 and 743-854 held dominance among vaccine-associated CD4 TCRs, which spanned spike. Recipients of two AZD1222 doses showed rising Spike-specific TCR breadth and depth.

This CDR3 region has 14 residues. Germline lookup yields CDR1 MDHEN and CDR2 SYDVKM. With 5 bases removed from V and 3 bases from J, the gap between germline ends came to 11 bases. TCRdb's copy holds only in-frame clones and misses some; the assay was immunoSEQ multiplex PCR. The table has around 67,000 clones, roughly 89% seen once. The clonotype was recovered from an adult in good health. Sequences were derived from peripheral blood, sampled on day 0 of AZD1222 vaccination. V and J are TRBV28 and TRBJ1-5, with a tentative D call TRBD1 (6 bases). In nucleotides, the CDR3 is TGTGCCAGCAGTAAGGGGGGGTCCAATCAGCCCCAGCATTTT. Its translation is CASSKGGSNQPQHF.